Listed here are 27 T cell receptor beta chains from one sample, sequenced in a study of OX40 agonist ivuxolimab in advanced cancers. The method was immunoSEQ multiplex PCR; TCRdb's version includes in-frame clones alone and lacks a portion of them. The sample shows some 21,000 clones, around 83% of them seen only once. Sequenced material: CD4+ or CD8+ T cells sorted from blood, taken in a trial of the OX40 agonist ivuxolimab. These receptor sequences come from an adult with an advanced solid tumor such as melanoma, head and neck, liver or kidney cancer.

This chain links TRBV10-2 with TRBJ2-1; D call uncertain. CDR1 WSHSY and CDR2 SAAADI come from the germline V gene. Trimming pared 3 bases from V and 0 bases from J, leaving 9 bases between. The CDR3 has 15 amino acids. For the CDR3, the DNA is TGCGCCAGCAGTGATTCAACCAACTCCTACAATGAGCAGTTCTTC. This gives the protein CASSDSTNSYNEQFF.

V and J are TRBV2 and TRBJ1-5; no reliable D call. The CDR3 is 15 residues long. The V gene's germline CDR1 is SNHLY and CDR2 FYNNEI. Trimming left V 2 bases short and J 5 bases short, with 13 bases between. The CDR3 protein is CASSESLSNHQPQHF. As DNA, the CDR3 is TGTGCCAGCAGTGAATCTCTCTCGAACCATCAGCCCCAGCATTTT.

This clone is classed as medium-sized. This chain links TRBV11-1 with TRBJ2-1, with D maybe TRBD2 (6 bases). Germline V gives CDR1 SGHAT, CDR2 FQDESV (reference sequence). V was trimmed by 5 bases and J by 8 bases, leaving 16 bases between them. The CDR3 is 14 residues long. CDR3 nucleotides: TGTGCCAGCAGCGTCGCGCGGGGAGGTCATGAGCAGTTCTTC. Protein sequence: CASSVARGGHEQFF.

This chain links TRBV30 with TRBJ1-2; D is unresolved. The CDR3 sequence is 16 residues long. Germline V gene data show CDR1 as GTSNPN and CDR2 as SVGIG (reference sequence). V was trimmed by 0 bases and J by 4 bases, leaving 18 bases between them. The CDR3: CAWSVQGWASPYGYTF. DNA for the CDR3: TGTGCCTGGAGTGTACAAGGTTGGGCCAGCCCCTATGGCTACACCTTC.

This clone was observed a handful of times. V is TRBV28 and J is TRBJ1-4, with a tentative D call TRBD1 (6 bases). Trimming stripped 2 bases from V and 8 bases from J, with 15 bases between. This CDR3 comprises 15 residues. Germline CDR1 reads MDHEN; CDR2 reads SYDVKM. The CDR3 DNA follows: TGTGCCAGCAGTTTAGATACAGGGTTATCCGAAAAACTGTTTTTT. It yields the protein CASSLDTGLSEKLFF.

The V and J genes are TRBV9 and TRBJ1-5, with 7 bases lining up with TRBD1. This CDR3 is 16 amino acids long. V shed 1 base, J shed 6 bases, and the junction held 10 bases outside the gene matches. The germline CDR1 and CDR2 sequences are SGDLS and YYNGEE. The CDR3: CASSVLRNRGSQPQHF. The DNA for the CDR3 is TGTGCCAGCAGCGTATTGCGGAACAGGGGAAGTCAGCCCCAGCATTTT.

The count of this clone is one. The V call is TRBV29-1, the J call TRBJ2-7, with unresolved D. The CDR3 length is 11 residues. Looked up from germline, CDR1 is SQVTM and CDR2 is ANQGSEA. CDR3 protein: CRPWKGYEQYF. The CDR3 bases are TGCAGACCTTGGAAGGGCTACGAGCAGTACTTC.

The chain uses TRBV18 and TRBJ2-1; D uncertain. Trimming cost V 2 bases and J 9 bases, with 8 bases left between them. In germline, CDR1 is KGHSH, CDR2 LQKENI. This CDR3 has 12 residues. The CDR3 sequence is CASSPSSTEQFF. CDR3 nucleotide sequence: TGTGCCAGCTCACCATCATCCACTGAGCAGTTCTTC.

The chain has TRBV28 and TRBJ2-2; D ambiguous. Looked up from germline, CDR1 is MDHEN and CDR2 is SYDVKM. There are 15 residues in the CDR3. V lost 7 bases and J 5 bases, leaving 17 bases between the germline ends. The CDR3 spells CASTLGRFRTGELFF. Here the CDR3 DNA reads TGTGCCAGCACCCTAGGGCGGTTTCGGACCGGGGAGCTGTTTTTT.

The CDR3 DNA is TGTGCCAGCAGTTCCGGGACAGGGGATAATTCACCCCTCCACTTT. Its protein product is CASSSGTGDNSPLHF. The chain joins TRBV28 to TRBJ1-6, with 10 bases fitting TRBD1. V trimming: 4 bases; J trimming: 5 bases; junction bases outside the gene matches: 2. The CDR3 length is 15 residues. Germline-derived CDR1 and CDR2 are MDHEN and SYDVKM.

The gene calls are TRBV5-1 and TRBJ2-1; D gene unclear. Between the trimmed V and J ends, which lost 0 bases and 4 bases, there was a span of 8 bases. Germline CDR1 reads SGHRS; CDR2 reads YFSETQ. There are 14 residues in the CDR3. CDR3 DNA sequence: TGCGCCAGCAGCTTGGAGGAACTATACAATGAGCAGTTCTTC. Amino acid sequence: CASSLEELYNEQFF. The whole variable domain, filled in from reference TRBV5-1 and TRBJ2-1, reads KAGVTQTPRYLIKTRGQQVTLSCSPISGHRSVSWYQQTPGQGLQFLFEYFSETQRNKGNFPGRFSGRQFSNSRSEMNVSTLELGDSALYLCASSLEELYNEQFFGPGTRLTVL.

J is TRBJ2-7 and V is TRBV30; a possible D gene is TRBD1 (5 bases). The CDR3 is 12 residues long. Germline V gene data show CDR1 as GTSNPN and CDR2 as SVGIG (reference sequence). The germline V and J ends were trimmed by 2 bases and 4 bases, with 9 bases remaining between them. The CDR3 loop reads CAWSSTEYEQYF. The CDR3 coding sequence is TGTGCCTGGAGTTCGACAGAGTACGAGCAGTACTTC.

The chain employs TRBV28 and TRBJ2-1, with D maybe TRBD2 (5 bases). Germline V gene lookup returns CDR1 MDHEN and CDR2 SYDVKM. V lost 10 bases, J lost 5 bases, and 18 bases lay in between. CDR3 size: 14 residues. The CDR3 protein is CATQGGSINNEQFF. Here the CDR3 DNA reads TGTGCCACACAAGGCGGGTCGATCAACAATGAGCAGTTCTTC.

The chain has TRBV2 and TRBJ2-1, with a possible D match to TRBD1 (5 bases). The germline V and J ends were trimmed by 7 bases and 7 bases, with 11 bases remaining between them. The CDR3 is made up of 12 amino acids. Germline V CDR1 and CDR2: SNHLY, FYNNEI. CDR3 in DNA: TGTGCCAGCATAGCAGGGTGGAATGAGCAGTTCTTC. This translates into CASIAGWNEQFF.

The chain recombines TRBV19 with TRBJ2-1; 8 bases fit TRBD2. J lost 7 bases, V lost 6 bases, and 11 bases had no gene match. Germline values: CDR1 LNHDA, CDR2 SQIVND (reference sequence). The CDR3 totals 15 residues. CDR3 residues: CASRTRLAPMNEQFF. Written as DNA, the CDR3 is TGTGCCAGTAGGACTCGACTAGCGCCTATGAATGAGCAGTTCTTC.

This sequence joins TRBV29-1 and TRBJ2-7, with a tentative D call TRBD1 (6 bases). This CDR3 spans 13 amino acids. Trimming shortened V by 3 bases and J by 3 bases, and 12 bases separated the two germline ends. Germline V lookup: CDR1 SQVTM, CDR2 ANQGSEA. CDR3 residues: CSVEKGVDYEQYF. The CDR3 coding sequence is TGCAGCGTTGAGAAGGGGGTCGACTACGAGCAGTACTTC.

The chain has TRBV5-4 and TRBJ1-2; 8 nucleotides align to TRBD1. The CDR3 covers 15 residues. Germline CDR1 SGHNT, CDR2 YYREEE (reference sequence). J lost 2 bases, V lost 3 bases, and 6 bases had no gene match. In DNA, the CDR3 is TGTGCCAGCAGCTCAATGACAGGGGTGAACTATGGCTACACCTTC. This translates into CASSSMTGVNYGYTF.

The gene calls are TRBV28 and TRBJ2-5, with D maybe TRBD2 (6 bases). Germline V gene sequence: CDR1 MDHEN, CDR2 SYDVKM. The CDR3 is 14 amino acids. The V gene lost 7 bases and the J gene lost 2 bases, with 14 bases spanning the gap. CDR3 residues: CASTLTGLQETQYF. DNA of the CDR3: TGTGCCAGCACCCTTACGGGACTTCAAGAGACCCAGTACTTC.

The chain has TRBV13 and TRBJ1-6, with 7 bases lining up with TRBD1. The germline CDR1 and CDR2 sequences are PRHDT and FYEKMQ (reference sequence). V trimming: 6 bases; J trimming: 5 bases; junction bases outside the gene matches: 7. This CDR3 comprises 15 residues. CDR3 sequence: CASSFRTGDNSPLHF. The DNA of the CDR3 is TGTGCCAGCAGTTTCCGGACAGGCGATAATTCACCCCTCCACTTT. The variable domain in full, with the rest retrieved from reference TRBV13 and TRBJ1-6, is AAGVIQSPRHLIKEKRETATLKCYPIPRHDTVYWYQQGPGQDPQFLISFYEKMQSDKGSIPDRFSAQQFSDYHSELNMSSLELGDSALYFCASSFRTGDNSPLHFGNGTRLTVT.

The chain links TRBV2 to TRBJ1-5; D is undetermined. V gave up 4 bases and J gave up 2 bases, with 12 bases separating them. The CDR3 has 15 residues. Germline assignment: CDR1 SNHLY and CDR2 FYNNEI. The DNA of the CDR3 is TGTGCCAGCAGTGTGAGAATCCAGGGCAATCAGCCCCAGCATTTT. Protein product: CASSVRIQGNQPQHF.

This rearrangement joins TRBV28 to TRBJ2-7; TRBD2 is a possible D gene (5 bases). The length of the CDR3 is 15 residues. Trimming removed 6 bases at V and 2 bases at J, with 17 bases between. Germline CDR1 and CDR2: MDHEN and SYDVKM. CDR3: CASSPSLSAAYEQYF. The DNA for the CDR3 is TGTGCCAGCAGCCCCTCCCTTAGCGCCGCCTACGAGCAGTACTTC.

The CDR3 region is CASSQALAANYEQYF. CDR3 bases: TGCGCCAGCAGCCAGGCACTAGCGGCTAACTACGAGCAGTACTTC. The V call is TRBV4-1, the J call TRBJ2-7; 8 bases are a match to TRBD2. CDR1 MGHRA and CDR2 YSYEKL come from the germline V gene. The CDR3 totals 15 residues. V lost 3 bases, J lost 3 bases, and 7 bases stayed unmatched.

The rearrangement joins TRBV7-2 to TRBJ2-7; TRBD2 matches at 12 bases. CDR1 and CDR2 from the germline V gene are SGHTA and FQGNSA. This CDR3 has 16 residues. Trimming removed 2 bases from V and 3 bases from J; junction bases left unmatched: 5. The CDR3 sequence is CASSLFLTSGGYEQYF. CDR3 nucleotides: TGTGCCAGCAGCTTATTCCTGACTAGCGGGGGCTACGAGCAGTACTTC.

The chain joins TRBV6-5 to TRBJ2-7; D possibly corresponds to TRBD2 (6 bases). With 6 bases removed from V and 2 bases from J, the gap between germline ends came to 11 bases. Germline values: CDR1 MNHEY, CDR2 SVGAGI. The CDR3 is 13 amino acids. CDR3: CASREGSPYEQYF. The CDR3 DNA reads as TGTGCCAGCAGGGAGGGTTCGCCCTACGAGCAGTACTTC.

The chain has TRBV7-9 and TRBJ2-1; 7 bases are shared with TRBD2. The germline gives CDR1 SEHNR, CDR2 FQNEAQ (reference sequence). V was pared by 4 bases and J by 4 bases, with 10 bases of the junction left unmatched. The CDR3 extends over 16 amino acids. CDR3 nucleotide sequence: TGTGCCAGCAGCTACGGAGCCCCTAGCGGTTACAATGAGCAGTTCTTC. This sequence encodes CASSYGAPSGYNEQFF.

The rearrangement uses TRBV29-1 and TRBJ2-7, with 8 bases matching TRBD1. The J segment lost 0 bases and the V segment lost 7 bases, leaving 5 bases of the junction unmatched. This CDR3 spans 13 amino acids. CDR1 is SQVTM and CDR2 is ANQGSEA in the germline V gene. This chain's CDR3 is CSAYTGGSYEQYF. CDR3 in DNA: TGCAGCGCGTACACAGGGGGCTCCTACGAGCAGTACTTC.

This CDR3 is CASSPRDRVLEANVLTF. CDR3 coding DNA: TGCGCCAGCAGCCCCCGGGACAGAGTCCTCGAGGCCAACGTCCTGACTTTC. The chain combines TRBV5-1 with TRBJ2-6; 7 bases align to TRBD1. Germline assignment: CDR1 SGHRS and CDR2 YFSETQ. CDR3 length: 17 residues. After removal of 4 bases from V and 6 bases from J, the junction contained 13 bases not matched to a gene. The entire variable domain, with the rest obtained from reference TRBV5-1 and TRBJ2-6, is as follows: KAGVTQTPRYLIKTRGQQVTLSCSPISGHRSVSWYQQTPGQGLQFLFEYFSETQRNKGNFPGRFSGRQFSNSRSEMNVSTLELGDSALYLCASSPRDRVLEANVLTFGAGSRLTVL.